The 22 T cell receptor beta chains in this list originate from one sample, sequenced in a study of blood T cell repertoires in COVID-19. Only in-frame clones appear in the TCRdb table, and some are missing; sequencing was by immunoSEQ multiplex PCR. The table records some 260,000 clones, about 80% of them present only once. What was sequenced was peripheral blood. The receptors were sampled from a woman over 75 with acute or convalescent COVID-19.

The CDR3 sequence: CASSQERGHEGQGNEKLFF. The CDR3, as DNA: TGCGCCAGCAGCCAAGAACGTGGGCACGAGGGACAGGGTAATGAAAAACTGTTTTTT. The J gene is TRBJ1-4, the V gene TRBV4-1; 9 bases map to TRBD1. V gave up 0 bases and J gave up 4 bases; unmatched junction bases: 12. Germline loops: CDR1 MGHRA, CDR2 YSYEKL. There are 19 residues in the CDR3.

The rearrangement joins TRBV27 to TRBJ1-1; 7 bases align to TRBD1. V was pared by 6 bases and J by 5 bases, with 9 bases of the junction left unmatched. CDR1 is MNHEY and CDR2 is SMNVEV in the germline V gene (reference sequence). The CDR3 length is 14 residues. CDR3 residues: CASSQTGARTEAFF. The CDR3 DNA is TGTGCCAGCAGCCAAACAGGGGCGCGGACTGAAGCTTTCTTT.

CDR3 DNA: TGTGCCAGCAGCGCAATCGATACGCAGTATTTT. It encodes CASSAIDTQYF. The rearrangement uses TRBV9 and TRBJ2-3; D is unresolved. Germline loops: CDR1 SGDLS, CDR2 YYNGEE. This CDR3 is built from 11 residues. V was cut by 3 bases and J by 6 bases, with 5 bases left in between. The full variable domain, its missing parts supplied by reference TRBV9 and TRBJ2-3, is DSGVTQTPKHLITATGQRVTLRCSPRSGDLSVYWYQQSLDQGLQFLIQYYNGEERAKGNILERFSAQQFPDLHSELNLSSLELGDSALYFCASSAIDTQYFGPGTRLTVL.

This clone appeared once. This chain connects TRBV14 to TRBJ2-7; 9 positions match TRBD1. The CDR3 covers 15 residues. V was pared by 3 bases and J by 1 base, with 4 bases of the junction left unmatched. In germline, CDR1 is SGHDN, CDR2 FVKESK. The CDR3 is CASSQPGQGSYEQYF. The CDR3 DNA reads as TGTGCCAGCAGCCAGCCGGGACAGGGTTCCTACGAGCAGTACTTC.

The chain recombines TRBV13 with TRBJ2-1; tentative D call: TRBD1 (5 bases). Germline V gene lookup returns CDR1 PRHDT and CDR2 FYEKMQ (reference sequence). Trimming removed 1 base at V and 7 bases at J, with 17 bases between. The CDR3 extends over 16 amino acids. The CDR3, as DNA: TGTGCCAGCAGCTTAGAAGGGTGGCAGGGTTCTAATGAGCAGTTCTTC. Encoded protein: CASSLEGWQGSNEQFF.

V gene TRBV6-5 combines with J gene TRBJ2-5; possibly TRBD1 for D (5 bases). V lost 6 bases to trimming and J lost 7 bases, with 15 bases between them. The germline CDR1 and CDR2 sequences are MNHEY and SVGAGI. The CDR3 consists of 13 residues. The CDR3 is CASSRNQGGTQYF. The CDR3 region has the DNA TGTGCCAGCAGCCGCAACCAGGGCGGGACCCAGTACTTC.

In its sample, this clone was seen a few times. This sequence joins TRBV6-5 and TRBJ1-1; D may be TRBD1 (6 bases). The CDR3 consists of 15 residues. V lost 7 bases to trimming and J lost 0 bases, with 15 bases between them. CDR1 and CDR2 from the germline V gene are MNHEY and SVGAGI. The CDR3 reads CASTLLRTVNTEAFF. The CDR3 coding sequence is TGTGCCAGCACTCTACTCAGGACAGTGAACACTGAAGCTTTCTTT.

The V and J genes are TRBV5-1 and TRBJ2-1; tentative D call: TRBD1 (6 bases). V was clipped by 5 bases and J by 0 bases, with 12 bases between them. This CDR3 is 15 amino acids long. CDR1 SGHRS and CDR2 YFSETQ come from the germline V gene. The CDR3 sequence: CASRLQGSSYNEQFF. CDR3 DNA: TGCGCCAGCAGACTACAGGGAAGCTCCTACAATGAGCAGTTCTTC.

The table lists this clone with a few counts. CDR3 bases: TGTGCCAGCAGTTACTCGAGAGGCACTGAAGCTTTCTTT. It is translated as CASSYSRGTEAFF. The gene calls are TRBV6-2 or TRBV6-3 and TRBJ1-1, with D unresolved. The CDR3 is 13 residues long. V lost 0 bases and J 4 bases, leaving 6 bases between the germline ends. Germline assignment: CDR1 MNHEY and CDR2 SVGEGT.

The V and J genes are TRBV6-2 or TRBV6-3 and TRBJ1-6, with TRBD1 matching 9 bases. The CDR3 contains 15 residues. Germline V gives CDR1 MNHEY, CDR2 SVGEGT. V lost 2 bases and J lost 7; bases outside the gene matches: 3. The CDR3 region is CASSYGTGFNSPLHF. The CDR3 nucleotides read TGTGCCAGCAGTTACGGGACAGGGTTCAATTCACCCCTCCACTTT.

CDR3 residues: CASSFLGAQWETQYF. DNA of the CDR3: TGTGCCAGCAGTTTTTTGGGGGCCCAGTGGGAGACCCAGTACTTC. The genes are TRBV6-5 and TRBJ2-5; possible D gene TRBD1, 6 bases. This CDR3 spans 15 amino acids. CDR1 is MNHEY, CDR2 SVGAGI, per germline. The V end was cut by 4 bases, the J end by 5 bases, with 17 bases between.

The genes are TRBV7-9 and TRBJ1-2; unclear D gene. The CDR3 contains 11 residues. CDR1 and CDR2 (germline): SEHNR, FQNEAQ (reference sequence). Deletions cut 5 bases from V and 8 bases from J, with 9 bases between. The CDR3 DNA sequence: TGTGCCAGCAGCCCTAATGTGGGCTACACCTTC. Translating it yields CASSPNVGYTF.

DNA of the CDR3: TGTGCCAGTTCATATTCCGGGACAGGTGGCTACACCTTC. It encodes CASSYSGTGGYTF. The J gene is TRBJ1-2, the V gene TRBV19, with TRBD1 identical over 8 bases. V dropped 8 bases and J dropped 7; count of bases not matched to a gene: 9. This CDR3 contains 13 residues. CDR1 and CDR2 from the germline V gene are LNHDA and SQIVND (reference sequence).

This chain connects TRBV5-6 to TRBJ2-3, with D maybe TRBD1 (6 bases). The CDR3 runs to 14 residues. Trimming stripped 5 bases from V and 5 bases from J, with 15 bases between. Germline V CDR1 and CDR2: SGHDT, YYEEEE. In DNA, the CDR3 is TGTGCCAGCAGGGCAGGGCTAGGGGGAGATACGCAGTATTTT. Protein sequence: CASRAGLGGDTQYF. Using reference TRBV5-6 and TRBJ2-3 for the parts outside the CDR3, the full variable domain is DAGVTQSPTHLIKTRGQQVTLRCSPKSGHDTVSWYQQALGQGPQFIFQYYEEEERQRGNFPDRFSGHQFPNYSSELNVNALLLGDSALYLCASRAGLGGDTQYFGPGTRLTVL.

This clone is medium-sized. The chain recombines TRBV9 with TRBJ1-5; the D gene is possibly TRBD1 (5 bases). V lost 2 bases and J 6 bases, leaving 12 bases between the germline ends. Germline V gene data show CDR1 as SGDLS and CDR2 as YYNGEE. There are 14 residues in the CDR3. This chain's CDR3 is CASSVGGYGQPQHF. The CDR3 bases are TGTGCCAGCAGCGTGGGGGGGTACGGTCAGCCCCAGCATTTT. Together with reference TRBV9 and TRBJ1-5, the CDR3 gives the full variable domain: DSGVTQTPKHLITATGQRVTLRCSPRSGDLSVYWYQQSLDQGLQFLIQYYNGEERAKGNILERFSAQQFPDLHSELNLSSLELGDSALYFCASSVGGYGQPQHFGDGTRLSIL.

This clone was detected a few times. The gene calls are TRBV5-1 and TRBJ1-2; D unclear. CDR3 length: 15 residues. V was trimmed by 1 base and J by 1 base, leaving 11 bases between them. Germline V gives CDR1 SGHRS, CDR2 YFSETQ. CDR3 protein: CASSLTADYNYGYTF. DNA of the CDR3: TGCGCCAGCAGCTTGACAGCCGACTATAACTATGGCTACACCTTC.

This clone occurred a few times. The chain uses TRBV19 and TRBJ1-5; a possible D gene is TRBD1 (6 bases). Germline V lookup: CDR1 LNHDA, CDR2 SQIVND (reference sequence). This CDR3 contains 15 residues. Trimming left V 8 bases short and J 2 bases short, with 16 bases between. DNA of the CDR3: TGTGCCAGTGCGACGACAGGTCGAGGCAATCAGCCCCAGCATTTT. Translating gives CASATTGRGNQPQHF.

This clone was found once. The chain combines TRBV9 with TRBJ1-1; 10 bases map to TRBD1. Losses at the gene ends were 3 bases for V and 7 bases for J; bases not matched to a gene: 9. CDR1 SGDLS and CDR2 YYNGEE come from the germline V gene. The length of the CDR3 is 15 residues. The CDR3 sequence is CASSAWGQGRSEAFF. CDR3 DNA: TGTGCCAGCAGCGCCTGGGGACAGGGGCGGAGTGAAGCTTTCTTT.

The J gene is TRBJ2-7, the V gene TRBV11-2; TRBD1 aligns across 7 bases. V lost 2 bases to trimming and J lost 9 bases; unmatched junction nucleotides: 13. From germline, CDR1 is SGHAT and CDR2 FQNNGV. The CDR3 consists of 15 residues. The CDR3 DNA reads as TGTGCCAGCAGCTTACTCCGGGACAGATCCGCGGGGCAGTACTTC. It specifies CASSLLRDRSAGQYF. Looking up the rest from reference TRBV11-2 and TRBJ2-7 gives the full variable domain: EAGVAQSPRYKIIEKRQSVAFWCNPISGHATLYWYQQILGQGPKLLIQFQNNGVVDDSQLPKDRFSAERLKGVDSTLKIQPAKLEDSAVYLCASSLLRDRSAGQYFGPGTRLTVT.

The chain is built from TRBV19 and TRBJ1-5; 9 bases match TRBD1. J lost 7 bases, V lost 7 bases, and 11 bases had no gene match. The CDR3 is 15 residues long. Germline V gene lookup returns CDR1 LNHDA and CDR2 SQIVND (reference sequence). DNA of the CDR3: TGTGCCAGTAAGGGCCTAGGGACAGGGTTACAGCCCCAGCATTTT. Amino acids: CASKGLGTGLQPQHF.

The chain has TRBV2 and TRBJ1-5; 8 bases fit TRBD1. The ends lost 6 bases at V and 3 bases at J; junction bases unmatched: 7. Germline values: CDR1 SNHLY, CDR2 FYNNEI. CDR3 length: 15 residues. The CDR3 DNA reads TGTGCCAGCAGAACCGGGACAGGCCACAATCAGCCCCAGCATTTT. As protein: CASRTGTGHNQPQHF. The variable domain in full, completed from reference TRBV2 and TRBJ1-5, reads EPEVTQTPSHQVTQMGQEVILRCVPISNHLYFYWYRQILGQKVEFLVSFYNNEISEKSEIFDDQFSVERPDGSNFTLKIRSTKLEDSAMYFCASRTGTGHNQPQHFGDGTRLSIL.

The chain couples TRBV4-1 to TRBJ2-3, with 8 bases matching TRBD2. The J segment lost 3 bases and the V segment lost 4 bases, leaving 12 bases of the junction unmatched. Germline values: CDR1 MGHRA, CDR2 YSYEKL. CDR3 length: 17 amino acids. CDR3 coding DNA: TGCGCCAGCAGCCCTATCGCAGCGGGAGTGGTGACAGATACGCAGTATTTT. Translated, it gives CASSPIAAGVVTDTQYF.